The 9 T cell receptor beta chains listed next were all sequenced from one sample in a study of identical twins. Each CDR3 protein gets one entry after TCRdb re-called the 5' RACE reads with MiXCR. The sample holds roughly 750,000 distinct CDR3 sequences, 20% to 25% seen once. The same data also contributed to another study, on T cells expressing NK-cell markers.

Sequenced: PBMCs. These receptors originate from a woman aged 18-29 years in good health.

The CDR3 coding sequence is TGCAGCGTTGAAAGGGGCGGGAACACTGAAGCTTTCTTT. Its protein is CSVERGGNTEAFF. This sequence joins TRBV29-1 and TRBJ1-1; D may be TRBD1 (5 bases). Trimming left V 2 bases short and J 1 base short, with 8 bases between. This CDR3 has 13 amino acids. The V gene's germline CDR1 is SQVTM and CDR2 ANQGSEA.

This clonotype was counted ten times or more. This CDR3 reads CSAWTMLNYNEQFF. CDR3 in DNA: TGCAGCGCCTGGACAATGCTTAACTACAATGAGCAGTTCTTC. The J gene is TRBJ2-1, the V gene TRBV29-1, with D possibly being TRBD1 (5 bases). Germline-derived CDR1 and CDR2 are SQVTM and ANQGSEA. There are 14 residues in the CDR3. V was trimmed by 7 bases and J by 3 bases, leaving 16 bases between them.

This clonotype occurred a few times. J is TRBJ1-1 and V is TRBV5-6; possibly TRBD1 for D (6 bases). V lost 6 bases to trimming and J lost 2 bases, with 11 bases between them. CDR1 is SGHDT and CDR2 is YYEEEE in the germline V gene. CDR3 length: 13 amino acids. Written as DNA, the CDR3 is TGTGCCAGCAAACAGGGATTTAACACTGAAGCTTTCTTT. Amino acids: CASKQGFNTEAFF. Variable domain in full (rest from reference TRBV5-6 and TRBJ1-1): DAGVTQSPTHLIKTRGQQVTLRCSPKSGHDTVSWYQQALGQGPQFIFQYYEEEERQRGNFPDRFSGHQFPNYSSELNVNALLLGDSALYLCASKQGFNTEAFFGQGTRLTVV.

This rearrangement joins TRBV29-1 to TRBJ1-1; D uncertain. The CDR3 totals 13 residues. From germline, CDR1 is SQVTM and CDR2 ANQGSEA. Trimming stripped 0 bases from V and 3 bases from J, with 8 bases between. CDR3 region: CSVEDQRDTEAFF. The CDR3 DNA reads TGCAGCGTTGAAGATCAAAGAGACACTGAAGCTTTCTTT.

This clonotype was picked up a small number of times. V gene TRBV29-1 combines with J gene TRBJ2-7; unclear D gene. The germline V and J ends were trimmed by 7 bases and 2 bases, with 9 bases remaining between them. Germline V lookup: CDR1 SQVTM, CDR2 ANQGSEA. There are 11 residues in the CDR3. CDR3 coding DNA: TGCAGCGCCGGAGAACCCTACGAGCAGTACTTC. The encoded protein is CSAGEPYEQYF.

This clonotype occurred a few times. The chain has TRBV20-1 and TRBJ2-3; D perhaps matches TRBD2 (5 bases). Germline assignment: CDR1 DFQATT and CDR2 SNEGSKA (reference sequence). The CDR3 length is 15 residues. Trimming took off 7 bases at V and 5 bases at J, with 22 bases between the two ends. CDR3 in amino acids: CSVRTSEGVGDTQYF. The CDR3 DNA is TGCAGTGTTCGAACTAGTGAAGGCGTCGGAGATACGCAGTATTTT.

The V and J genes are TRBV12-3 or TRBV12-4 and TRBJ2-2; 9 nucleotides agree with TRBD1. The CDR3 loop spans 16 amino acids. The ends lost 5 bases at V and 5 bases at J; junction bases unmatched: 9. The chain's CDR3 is CASSRPGTGRTGELFF. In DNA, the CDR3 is TGTGCCAGCAGTCGACCCGGGACAGGGCGAACCGGGGAGCTGTTTTTT.

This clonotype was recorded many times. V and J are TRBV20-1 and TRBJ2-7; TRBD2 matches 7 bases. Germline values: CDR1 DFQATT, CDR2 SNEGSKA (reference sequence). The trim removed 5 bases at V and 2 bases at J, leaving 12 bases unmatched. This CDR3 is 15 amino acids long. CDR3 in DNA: TGCAGTGCTGATGGCGGGAGCGCCTTTCCCTACGAGCAGTACTTC. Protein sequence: CSADGGSAFPYEQYF.

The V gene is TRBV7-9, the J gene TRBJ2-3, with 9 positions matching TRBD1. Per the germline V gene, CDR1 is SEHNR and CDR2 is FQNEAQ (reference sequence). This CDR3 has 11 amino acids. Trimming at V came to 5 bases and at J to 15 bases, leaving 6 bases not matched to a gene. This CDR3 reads CASSVRDRAYF. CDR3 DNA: TGTGCCAGCAGCGTCCGGGACAGGGCCTATTTT.